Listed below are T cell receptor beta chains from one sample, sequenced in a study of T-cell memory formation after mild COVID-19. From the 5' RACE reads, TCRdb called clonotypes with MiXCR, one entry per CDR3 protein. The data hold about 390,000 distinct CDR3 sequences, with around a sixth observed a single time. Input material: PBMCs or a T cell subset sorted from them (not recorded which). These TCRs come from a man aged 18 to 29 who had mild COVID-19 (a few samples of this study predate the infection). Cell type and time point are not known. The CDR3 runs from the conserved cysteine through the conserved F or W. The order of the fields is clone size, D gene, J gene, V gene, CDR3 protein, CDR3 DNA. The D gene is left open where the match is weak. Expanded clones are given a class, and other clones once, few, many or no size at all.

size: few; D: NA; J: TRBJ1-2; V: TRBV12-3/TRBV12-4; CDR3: CASSFTGAPNYGYTF; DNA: TGTGCCAGCAGTTTCACGGGGGCGCCTAACTATGGCTACACCTTC
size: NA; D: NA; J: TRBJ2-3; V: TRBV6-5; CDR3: CASSYQGPDTQYF; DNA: TGTGCCAGCAGTTACCAGGGGCCAGATACGCAGTATTTT
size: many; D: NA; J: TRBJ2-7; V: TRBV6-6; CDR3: CASSYLRRGSSYEQYF; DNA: TGTGCCAGCAGTTACCTAAGGCGGGGCAGCTCCTACGAGCAGTACTTC
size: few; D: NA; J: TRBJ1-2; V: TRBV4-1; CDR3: CASSKTTPGNPYGYTF; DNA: TGCGCCAGCAGCAAGACGACCCCAGGGAACCCATATGGCTACACCTTC
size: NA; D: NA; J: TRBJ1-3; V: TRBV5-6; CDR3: CASSLPGDQDTIYF; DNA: TGTGCCAGCAGCTTGCCCGGGGATCAGGACACCATATATTTT
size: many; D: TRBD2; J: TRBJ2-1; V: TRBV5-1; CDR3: CASILERGHNEQFF; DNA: TGCGCCAGCATCCTTGAGCGGGGCCACAATGAGCAGTTCTTC
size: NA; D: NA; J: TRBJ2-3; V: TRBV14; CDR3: CASSQDDSPSTDTQYF; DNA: TGTGCCAGCAGCCAAGATGACAGTCCTAGCACAGATACGCAGTATTTT
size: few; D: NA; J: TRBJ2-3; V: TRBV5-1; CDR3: CASSSRDVSDTQYF; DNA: TGCGCCAGCAGCTCCCGGGACGTCTCAGATACGCAGTATTTT
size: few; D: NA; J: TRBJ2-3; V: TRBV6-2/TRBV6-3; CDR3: CASIRGHADTQYF; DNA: TGTGCCAGCATTAGAGGGCACGCAGATACGCAGTATTTT
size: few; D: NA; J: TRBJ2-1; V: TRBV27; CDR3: CASSLSARSGEQFF; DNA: TGTGCCAGCAGTTTATCGGCCAGGAGCGGTGAGCAGTTCTTC
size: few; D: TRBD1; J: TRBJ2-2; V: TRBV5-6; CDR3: CASRLTGTGGSGELFF; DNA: TGTGCCAGCAGACTCACCGGGACAGGGGGCTCCGGGGAGCTGTTTTTT
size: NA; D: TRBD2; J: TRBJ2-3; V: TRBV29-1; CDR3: CSALTSARVDTQYF; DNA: TGCAGCGCCCTTACTAGCGCCCGAGTAGATACGCAGTATTTT
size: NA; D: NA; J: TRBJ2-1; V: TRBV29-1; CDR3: CSVEDQGDRFYNEQFF; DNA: TGCAGCGTTGAAGATCAAGGAGACAGATTCTACAATGAGCAGTTCTTC
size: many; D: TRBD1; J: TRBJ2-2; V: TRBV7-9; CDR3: CASSFGTATGELFF; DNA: TGTGCCAGCAGCTTCGGGACAGCCACCGGGGAGCTGTTTTTT
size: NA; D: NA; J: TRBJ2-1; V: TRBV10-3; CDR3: CATYNSNEQFF; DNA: TGTGCCACTTACAACAGCAATGAGCAGTTCTTC
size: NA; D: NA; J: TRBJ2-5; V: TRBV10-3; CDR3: CAISAGDSQETQYF; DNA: TGTGCCATCAGTGCTGGAGACAGTCAAGAGACCCAGTACTTC
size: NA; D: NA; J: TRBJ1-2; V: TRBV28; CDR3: CASSSLGTGYGYTF; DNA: TGTGCCAGCAGTTCCCTCGGGACGGGGTATGGCTACACCTTC
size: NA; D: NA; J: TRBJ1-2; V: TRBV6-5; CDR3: CASSRVSRPSSGGYTF; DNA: TGTGCCAGCAGCCGAGTTAGCAGGCCTTCTAGTGGGGGCTACACCTTC
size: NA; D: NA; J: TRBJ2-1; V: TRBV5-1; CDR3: CASCPPGGAGNEQFF; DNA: TGCGCCAGCTGCCCTCCGGGTGGGGCAGGAAATGAGCAGTTCTTC
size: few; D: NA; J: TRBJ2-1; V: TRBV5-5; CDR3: CASSLRVQGGEQFF; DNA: TGTGCCAGCAGCTTGAGGGTTCAGGGAGGCGAGCAGTTCTTC
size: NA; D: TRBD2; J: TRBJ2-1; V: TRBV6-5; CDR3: CASRLEGGGAYEQFF; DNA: TGTGCCAGCCGTCTTGAGGGCGGGGGGGCATATGAGCAGTTCTTC
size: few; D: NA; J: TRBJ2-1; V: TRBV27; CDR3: CASSSPGDLYNEQFF; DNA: TGTGCCAGCAGTTCCCCAGGGGATCTCTACAATGAGCAGTTCTTC
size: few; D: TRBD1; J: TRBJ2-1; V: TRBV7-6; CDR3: CASSSGQGWDEQFF; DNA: TGTGCCAGCAGCTCGGGACAGGGTTGGGATGAGCAGTTCTTC
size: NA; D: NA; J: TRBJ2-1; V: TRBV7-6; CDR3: CASSPSLAGSDEQFF; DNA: TGTGCCAGCAGCCCTAGCCTGGCAGGGTCAGATGAGCAGTTCTTC
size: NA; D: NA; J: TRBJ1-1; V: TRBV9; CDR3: CASSVVGGPNTEAFF; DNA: TGTGCCAGCAGCGTAGTCGGGGGTCCGAACACTGAAGCTTTCTTT
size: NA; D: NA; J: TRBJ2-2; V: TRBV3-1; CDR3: CASTRRRTGELFF; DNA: TGTGCCAGCACGAGGCGAAGGACCGGGGAGCTGTTTTTT
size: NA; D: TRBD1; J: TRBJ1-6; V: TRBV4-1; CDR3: CASSRPGTGGNSPLHF; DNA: TGCGCCAGCAGCCGACCGGGCACAGGGGGAAATTCACCCCTCCACTTT
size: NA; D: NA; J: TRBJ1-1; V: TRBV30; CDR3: CAWSTAETAFF; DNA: TGTGCCTGGAGTACGGCAGAAACGGCTTTCTTT
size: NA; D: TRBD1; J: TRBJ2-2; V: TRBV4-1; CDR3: CASSAYGQGTNTGELFF; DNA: TGCGCCAGCAGCGCTTACGGACAGGGGACGAACACCGGGGAGCTGTTTTTT
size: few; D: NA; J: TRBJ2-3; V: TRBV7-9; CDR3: CASSAPLRDTQYF; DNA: TGTGCCAGCAGCGCCCCCCTCAGGGATACGCAGTATTTT
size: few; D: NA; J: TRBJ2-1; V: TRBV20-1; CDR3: CSAWGGQSSYNEQFF; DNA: TGCAGTGCTTGGGGGGGGCAGAGCTCCTACAATGAGCAGTTCTTC
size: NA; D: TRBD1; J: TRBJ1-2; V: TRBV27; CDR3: CASSPGQGLLYGYTF; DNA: TGTGCCAGCAGTCCGGGACAGGGGCTACTCTATGGCTACACCTTC